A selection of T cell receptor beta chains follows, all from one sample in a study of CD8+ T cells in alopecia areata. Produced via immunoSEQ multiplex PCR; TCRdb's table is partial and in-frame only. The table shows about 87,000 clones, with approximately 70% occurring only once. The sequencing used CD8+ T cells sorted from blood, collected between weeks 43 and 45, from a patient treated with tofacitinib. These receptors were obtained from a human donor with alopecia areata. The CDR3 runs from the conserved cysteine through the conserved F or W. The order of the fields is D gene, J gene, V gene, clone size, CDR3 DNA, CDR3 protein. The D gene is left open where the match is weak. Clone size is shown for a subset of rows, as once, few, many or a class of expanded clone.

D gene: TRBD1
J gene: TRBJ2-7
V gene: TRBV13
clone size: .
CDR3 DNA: TGTGCCAGCAGCAGCAGGGGGAGTGAGCAGTACTTC
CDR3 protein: CASSSRGSEQYF

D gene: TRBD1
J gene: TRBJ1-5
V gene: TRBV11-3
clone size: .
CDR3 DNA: TGTGCCAGCAGCTTATCAGGGACAGGGACTAATCAGCCCCAGCATTTT
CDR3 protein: CASSLSGTGTNQPQHF

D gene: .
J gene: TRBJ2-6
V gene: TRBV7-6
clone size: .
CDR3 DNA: TGTGCCAGCAGCCAGGGGACAGCGGGCTCTGGGGCCAACGTCCTGACTTTC
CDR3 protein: CASSQGTAGSGANVLTF

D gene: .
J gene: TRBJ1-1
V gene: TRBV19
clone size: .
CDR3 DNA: TGTGCCAGTAGACGGGGCCGGAACACTGAAGCTTTCTTT
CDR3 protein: CASRRGRNTEAFF

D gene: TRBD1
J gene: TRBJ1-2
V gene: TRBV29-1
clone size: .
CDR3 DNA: TGCAGCGTTGGACAGGGGAATGGCTACACCTTC
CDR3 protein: CSVGQGNGYTF

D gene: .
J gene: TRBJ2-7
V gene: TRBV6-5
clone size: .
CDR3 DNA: TGTGCCAGCAGTACGGGACGAAATAACGAGCAGTACTTC
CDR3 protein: CASSTGRNNEQYF

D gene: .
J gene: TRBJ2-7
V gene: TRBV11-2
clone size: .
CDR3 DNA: TGTGCCAGCAGCTCGGGCCTAGGAGCGTACGAGCAGTACTTC
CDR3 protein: CASSSGLGAYEQYF

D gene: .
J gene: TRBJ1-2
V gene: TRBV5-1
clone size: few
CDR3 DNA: TGCGCCAGCAGCTCGGGGAACCGGGACTCTGGCTACACCTTC
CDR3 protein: CASSSGNRDSGYTF

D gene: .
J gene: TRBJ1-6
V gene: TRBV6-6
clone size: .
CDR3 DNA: TGTGCCAGCAGTTACTCGAGTGGTTCACCCCTCCACTTT
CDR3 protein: CASSYSSGSPLHF

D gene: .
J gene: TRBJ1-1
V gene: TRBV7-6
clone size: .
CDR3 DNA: TGTGCCAGCAGCCGAACAAGGAACACTGAAGCTTTCTTT
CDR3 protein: CASSRTRNTEAFF

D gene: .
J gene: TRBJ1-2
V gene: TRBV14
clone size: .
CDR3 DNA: TGTGCCAGCAGCCAAGATCTAAGGGGTCCCTATGGCTACACCTTC
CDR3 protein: CASSQDLRGPYGYTF

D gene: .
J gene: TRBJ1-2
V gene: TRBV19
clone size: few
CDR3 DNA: TGTGCCAGTAGTCAGAGGGTTGACGGCTATTATGGCTACACCTTC
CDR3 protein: CASSQRVDGYYGYTF

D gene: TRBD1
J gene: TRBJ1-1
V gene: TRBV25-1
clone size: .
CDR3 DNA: TGTGCCAGCAGTGTGGACAGGGGCGGCACTGAAGCTTTCTTT
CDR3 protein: CASSVDRGGTEAFF

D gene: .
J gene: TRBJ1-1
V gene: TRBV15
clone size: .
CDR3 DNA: TGTGCCACCAGCAGAGATAAGGGCCCCGCTGAAGCTTTCTTT
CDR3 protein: CATSRDKGPAEAFF

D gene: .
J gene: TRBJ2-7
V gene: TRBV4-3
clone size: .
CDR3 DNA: TGCGCCAGCAGCCAAGATTATGGGACGGCCTCCTACGAGCAGTACTTC
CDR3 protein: CASSQDYGTASYEQYF

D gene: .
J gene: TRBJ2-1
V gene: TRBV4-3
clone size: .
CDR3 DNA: TGCGCCAGCAGCCAAGATCAGGGTAGCGGAGTGTACAATGAGCAGTTCTTC
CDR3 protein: CASSQDQGSGVYNEQFF

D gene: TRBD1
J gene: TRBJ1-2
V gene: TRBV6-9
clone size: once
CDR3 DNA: TGTGCCAGCTTTACCCTCCAAGAACCCGGGACAGGCGGTCCTACTAACTATGGCTACACCTTC
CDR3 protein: CASFTLQEPGTGGPTNYGYTF

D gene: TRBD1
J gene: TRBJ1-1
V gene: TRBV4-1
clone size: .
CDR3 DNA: TGCGCCAGCAGCCAAGATTTGACAGGGAGGGCTGAAGCTTTCTTT
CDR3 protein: CASSQDLTGRAEAFF

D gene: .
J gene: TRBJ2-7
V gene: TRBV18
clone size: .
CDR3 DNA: TGTGCCAGCTCACCTACTCCTAATGGGTACGAGCAGTACTTC
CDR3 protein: CASSPTPNGYEQYF

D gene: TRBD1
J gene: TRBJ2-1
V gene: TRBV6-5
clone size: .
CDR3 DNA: TGTGCCAGCTCCCAGACAGGGTTTGGCAATGAGCAGTTCTTC
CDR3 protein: CASSQTGFGNEQFF

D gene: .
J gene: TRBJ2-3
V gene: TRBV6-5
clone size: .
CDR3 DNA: TGTGCCAGCAGTTACAGCAGCACAGATACGCAGTATTTT
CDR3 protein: CASSYSSTDTQYF

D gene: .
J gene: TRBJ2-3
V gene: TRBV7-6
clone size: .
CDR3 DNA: TGTGCCAGCAGCTTATTTTGGACAGATACGCAGTATTTT
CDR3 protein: CASSLFWTDTQYF

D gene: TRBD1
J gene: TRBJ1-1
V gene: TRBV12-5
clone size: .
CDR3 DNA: TGTGCTAGTGGTTTGGACAGGGGCACTGAAGCTTTCTTT
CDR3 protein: CASGLDRGTEAFF

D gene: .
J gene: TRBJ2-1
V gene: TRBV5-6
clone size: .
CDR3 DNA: TGTGCCAGCAGCTACTCTAATGAGCAGTTCTTC
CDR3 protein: CASSYSNEQFF